This TCR beta chain stems from a study of quantifying T cell responses using KT2 cells. Turning to the study itself: TCR alpha and beta constant-region primers primed reverse transcription of RNA.

A single-stranded UMI oligo with SP2 sequence was ligated to cDNA 3' ends. The first PCR ran approximately 4 cycles with an equimolar RC1.1 and RC1.2 beta primer mix. TCRdb redid the calling of the UMI-ligation and nested PCR reads with MiXCR, one entry per CDR3 protein. Of approximately 46,000 distinct CDR3 sequences in the sample, 9.5% to 13% were seen once. The CDR3 has 13 residues. The ends were cut back, 0 bases at V and 4 bases at J, with 9 bases in the middle. The V gene's germline CDR1 is DFQATT and CDR2 SNEGSKA (reference sequence). The rearrangement joins TRBV20-1 to TRBJ1-1; a possible D gene is TRBD1 (5 bases). This sequence was found in a human donor. Sequencing was performed on PBMCs spiked with cells of the T cell clone KT2. Written as DNA, the CDR3 is TGCAGTGCTAGAGACAGGGAGATCACTGAAGCTTTCTTT. Its translation: CSARDREITEAFF.